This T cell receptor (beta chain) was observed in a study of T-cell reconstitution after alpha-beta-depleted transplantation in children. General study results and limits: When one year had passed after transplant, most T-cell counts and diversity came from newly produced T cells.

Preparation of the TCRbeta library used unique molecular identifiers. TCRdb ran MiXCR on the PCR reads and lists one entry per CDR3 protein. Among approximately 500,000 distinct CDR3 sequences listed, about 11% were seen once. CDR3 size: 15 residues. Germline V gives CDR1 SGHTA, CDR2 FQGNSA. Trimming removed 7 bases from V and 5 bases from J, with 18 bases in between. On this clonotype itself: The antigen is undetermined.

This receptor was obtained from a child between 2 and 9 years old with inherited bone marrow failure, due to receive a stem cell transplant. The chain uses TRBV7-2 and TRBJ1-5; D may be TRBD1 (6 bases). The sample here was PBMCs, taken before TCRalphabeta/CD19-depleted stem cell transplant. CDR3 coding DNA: TGTGCCAGCATCGAATCAGTACAGGGAGATCAGCCCCAGCATTTT. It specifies CASIESVQGDQPQHF.